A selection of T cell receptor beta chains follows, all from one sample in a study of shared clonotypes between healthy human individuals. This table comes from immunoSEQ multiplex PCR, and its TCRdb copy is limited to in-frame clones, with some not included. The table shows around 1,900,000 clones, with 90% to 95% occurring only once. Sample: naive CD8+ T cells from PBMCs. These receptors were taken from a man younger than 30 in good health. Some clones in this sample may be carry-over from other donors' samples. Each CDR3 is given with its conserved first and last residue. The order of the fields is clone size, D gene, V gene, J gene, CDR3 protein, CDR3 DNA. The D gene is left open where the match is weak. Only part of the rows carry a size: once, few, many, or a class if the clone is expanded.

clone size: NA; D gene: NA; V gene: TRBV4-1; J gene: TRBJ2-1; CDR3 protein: CASSQDPAGQPLWEQFF; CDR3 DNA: TGCGCCAGTAGCCAAGATCCAGCGGGCCAACCGTTGTGGGAGCAGTTCTTC
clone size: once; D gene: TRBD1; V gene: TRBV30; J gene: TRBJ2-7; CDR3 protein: CAWSVGTGPYEQYF; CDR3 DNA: TGTGCCTGGAGTGTGGGGACAGGCCCCTACGAGCAGTACTTC
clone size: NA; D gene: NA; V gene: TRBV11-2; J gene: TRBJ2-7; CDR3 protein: CASTFTTYEQYF; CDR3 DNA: TGTGCCAGCACCTTCACGACCTACGAGCAGTACTTC
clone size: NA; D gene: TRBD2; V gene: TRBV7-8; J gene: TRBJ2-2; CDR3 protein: CASSLQREGTGELFF; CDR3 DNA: TGTGCCAGCAGCTTACAGCGGGAGGGCACCGGGGAGCTGTTTTTT
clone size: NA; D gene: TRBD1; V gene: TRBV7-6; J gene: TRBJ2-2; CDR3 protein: CASSLEAGGVGNTGELFF; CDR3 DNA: TGTGCCAGCAGCTTAGAGGCAGGGGGCGTTGGTAACACCGGGGAGCTGTTTTTT
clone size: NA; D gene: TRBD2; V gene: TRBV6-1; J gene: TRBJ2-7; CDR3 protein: CASSPGGSYEQYF; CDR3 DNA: TGTGCCAGCAGTCCGGGGGGCTCCTACGAGCAGTACTTC
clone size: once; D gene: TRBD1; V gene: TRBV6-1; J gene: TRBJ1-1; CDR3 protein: CASSPATGGGTEAFF; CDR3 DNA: TGTGCCAGCAGTCCAGCGACAGGGGGTGGCACTGAAGCTTTCTTT
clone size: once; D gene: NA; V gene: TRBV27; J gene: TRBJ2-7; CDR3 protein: CASSSRGSSYEQYF; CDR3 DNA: TGTGCCAGCAGTTCTCGAGGGAGCTCCTACGAGCAGTACTTC
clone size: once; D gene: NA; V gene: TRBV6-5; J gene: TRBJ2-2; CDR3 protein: CASSLRPGELFF; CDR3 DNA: TGTGCCAGCAGTTTAAGGCCCGGGGAGCTGTTTTTT
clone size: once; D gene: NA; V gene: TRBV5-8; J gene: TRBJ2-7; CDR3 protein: CASSLVGNLDEQYF; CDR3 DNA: TGTGCCAGCAGCTTGGTTGGTAATTTAGACGAGCAGTACTTC
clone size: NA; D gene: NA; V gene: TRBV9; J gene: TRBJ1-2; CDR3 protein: CASSPFGDWGYTF; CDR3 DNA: TGTGCCAGCAGCCCTTTCGGCGACTGGGGCTACACCTTC
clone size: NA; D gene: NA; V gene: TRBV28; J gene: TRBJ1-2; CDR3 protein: CASSLNAGAATGYTF; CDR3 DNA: TGTGCCAGCAGTTTAAATGCAGGGGCAGCGACGGGCTACACCTTC
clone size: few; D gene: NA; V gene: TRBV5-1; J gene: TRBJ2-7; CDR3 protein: CASSFGDYEQYF; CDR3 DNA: TGCGCCAGCAGCTTCGGGGACTACGAGCAGTACTTC
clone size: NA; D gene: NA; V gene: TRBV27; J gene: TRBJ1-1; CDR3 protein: CASSVSRRMTEAFF; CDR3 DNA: TGTGCCAGCAGCGTAAGCAGGAGGATGACTGAAGCTTTCTTT
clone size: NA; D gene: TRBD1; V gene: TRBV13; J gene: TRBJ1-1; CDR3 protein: CASSSRTGVNTEAFF; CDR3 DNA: TGTGCCAGCAGCTCCCGGACAGGAGTGAACACTGAAGCTTTCTTT
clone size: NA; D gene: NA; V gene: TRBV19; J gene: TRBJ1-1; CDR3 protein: CASSIVGKTGHSNTEAFF; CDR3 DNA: TGTGCCAGTAGTATAGTGGGAAAAACGGGACACTCGAACACTGAAGCTTTCTTT
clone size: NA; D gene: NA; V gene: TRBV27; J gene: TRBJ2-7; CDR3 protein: CASRLAKSSYEQYF; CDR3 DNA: TGTGCCAGCAGATTAGCCAAGAGCTCCTACGAGCAGTACTTC
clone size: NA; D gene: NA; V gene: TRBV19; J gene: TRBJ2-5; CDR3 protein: CASSIDSQLGFMNF; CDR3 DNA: TGTGCCAGTAGTATAGATAGTCAGTTAGGGTTTATGAACTTC